Listed below are T cell receptor beta chains from one sample, sequenced in a study of T cell responses to AZD1222 COVID-19 vaccine. Profiled with immunoSEQ multiplex PCR; TCRdb holds only in-frame clones, not every one. This sample has under 200,000 clones, with about 90% found just once. The sequencing here drew on peripheral blood, taken on day 0 of AZD1222 vaccination. These receptors were taken from an adult in good health. Each CDR3 is given with its conserved first and last residue. D genes are given only for firm matches. Rows give clone size only sometimes, using once, few, many, or a class for an expanded clone.

.	TRBV13	.	TRBJ2-2	TGTGCCAGCAGCTACTTCCCTCCCGGGGAGCTGTTTTTT	CASSYFPPGELFF
.	TRBV27	.	TRBJ2-7	TGTGCCAGCAGTTTACGGAGGCCAGGCTACGAGCAGTACTTC	CASSLRRPGYEQYF
.	TRBV6-2/TRBV6-3	.	TRBJ2-7	TGTGCCAGCAGTTACAGGGACATTGCCTACGAGCAGTACTTC	CASSYRDIAYEQYF
TRBD1	TRBV5-1	.	TRBJ1-1	TGCGCCAGCAGCCTTATAGGACAGGCGGCTGAAGCTTTCTTT	CASSLIGQAAEAFF
.	TRBV12-3/TRBV12-4	once	TRBJ2-7	TGTGCCAGCAGTTTCCGGGGGACCTACGAGCAGTACTTC	CASSFRGTYEQYF
.	TRBV7-9	.	TRBJ2-7	TGTGCCAGCAGCGAGGGATCCCCTCCCTACGAGCAGTACTTC	CASSEGSPPYEQYF
.	TRBV5-1	.	TRBJ2-2	TGCGCCAGCAGCTTCGGGCAGGGTTACACCGGGGAGCTGTTTTTT	CASSFGQGYTGELFF
.	TRBV19	few	TRBJ2-1	TGTGCCAGTAAGGAGAGGAGGAGCTCCTACAATGAGCAGTTCTTC	CASKERRSSYNEQFF
.	TRBV30	.	TRBJ1-3	TGTGCCCAGGTTACAGGCGGCTCTGGAAACACCATATATTTT	CAQVTGGSGNTIYF
.	TRBV3-1/TRBV3-2	.	TRBJ2-7	TGTGCCAGCAGCCGACGCGGTGAACCCTACGAGCAGTACTTC	CASSRRGEPYEQYF
.	TRBV2	.	TRBJ2-3	TGTGCCAGCAGTGAAGTAGGGGGAGATACGCAGTATTTT	CASSEVGGDTQYF
TRBD1	TRBV7-2	.	TRBJ2-2	TGTGCCAGCAGTTTAGACAGGGGGGGCACCGGGGAGCTGTTTTTT	CASSLDRGGTGELFF
.	TRBV5-8	.	TRBJ1-1	TGTGCCACCAGATCGTTCCGGAACACTGAAGCTTTCTTT	CATRSFRNTEAFF
TRBD1	TRBV27	.	TRBJ2-1	TGTGCCAGCAGTTTAAGGGACAGCGTATTACCTTACAATGAGCAGTTCTTC	CASSLRDSVLPYNEQFF
TRBD1	TRBV20-1	.	TRBJ2-7	TGCAGTGCTAGTCCTCCTTTGGCAGGGGGAACCTACGAGCAGTACTTC	CSASPPLAGGTYEQYF